The T cell receptor (beta chain) described here comes from a study of blood T cell repertoires in COVID-19. Across the whole study: Spain, Italy and the United States supplied samples that represented acute and convalescent COVID-19.

Original analysis: Amplification with reference gene primers provided the estimates of nucleated cell counts. The table came from immunoSEQ multiplex PCR; TCRdb's copy has only in-frame clones and leaves some out. That table is the source of V, J and clone size, and D and trimming were worked out from the DNA. The top ten hold about 6.8% of the sample, which has some 160,000 clones, around four fifths seen once. The V gene lost 6 bases and the J gene lost 4 bases, with 15 bases spanning the gap. This CDR3 spans 13 amino acids. Germline loops: CDR1 SQVTM, CDR2 ANQGSEA. The chain uses TRBV29-1 and TRBJ2-5; tentative D call: TRBD1 (5 bases). This sequence was found in a man aged 65 to 79 with active or convalescent COVID-19. Sample: peripheral blood. The CDR3 bases are TGCAGCGTGGGGTGGGGTAGGGGAGAGACCCAGTACTTC. Translated: CSVGWGRGETQYF.